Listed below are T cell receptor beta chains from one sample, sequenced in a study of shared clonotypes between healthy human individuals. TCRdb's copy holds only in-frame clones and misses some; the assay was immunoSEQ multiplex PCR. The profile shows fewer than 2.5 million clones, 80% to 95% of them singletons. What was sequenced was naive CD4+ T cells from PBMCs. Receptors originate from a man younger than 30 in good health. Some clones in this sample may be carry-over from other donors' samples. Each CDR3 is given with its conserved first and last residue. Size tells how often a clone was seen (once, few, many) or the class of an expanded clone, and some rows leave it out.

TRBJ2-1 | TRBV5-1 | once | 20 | CASSENPGTSGISPYNEQFF
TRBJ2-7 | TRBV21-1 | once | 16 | CASSTTGERINYEQYF
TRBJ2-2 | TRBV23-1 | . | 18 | CASSHTTWGLANTGELFF
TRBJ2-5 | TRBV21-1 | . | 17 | CASSKLDSIWYQETQYF
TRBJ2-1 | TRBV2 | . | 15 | CASNGGVAGGPEQFF
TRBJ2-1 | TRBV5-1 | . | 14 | CATKEGDTYNEQFF
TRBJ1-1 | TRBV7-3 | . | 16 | CASSFRTSISDTEAFF
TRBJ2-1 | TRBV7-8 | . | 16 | CASSPRWSSGSDEQFF
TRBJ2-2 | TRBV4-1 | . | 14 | CASSQLGNTGELFF
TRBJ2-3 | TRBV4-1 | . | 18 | CASSPQSQDRAGTDTQYF
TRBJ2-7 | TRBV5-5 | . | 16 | CASSLGQGAHPYEQYF
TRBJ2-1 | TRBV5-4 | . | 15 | CASSARGLGYNEQFF
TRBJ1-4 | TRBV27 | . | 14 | CASSLAGWGEKLFF
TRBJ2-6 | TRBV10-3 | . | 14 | CAISEGPGANVLTF
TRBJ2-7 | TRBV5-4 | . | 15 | CASSPVQGKSYEQYF
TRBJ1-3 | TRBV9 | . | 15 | CASSLTGNSGNTIYF
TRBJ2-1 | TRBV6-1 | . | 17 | CASSESFGTSVYNEQFF
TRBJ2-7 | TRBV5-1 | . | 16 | CASSLPGQGVSYEQYF